The 3 T cell receptor beta chains below were found in one sample sequenced in a study of OX40 agonist ivuxolimab in advanced cancers. The method was immunoSEQ multiplex PCR; TCRdb's version includes in-frame clones alone and lacks a portion of them. In the table there are some 65,000 clones, 60% to 80% of which are singletons. The sample here was CD4+ or CD8+ T cells sorted from blood, taken in a trial of the OX40 agonist ivuxolimab. The receptors come from an adult with an advanced solid tumor such as melanoma, head and neck, liver or kidney cancer.

The DNA of the CDR3 is TGTGCCAGTAGTATAGATAGGCTCTATAGCAATCAGCCCCAGCATTTT. Its protein product is CASSIDRLYSNQPQHF. The chain couples TRBV19 to TRBJ1-5; D gene unclear. The CDR3 loop spans 16 amino acids. The V gene lost 0 bases and the J gene lost 0 bases, with 9 bases spanning the gap. Germline assignment: CDR1 LNHDA and CDR2 SQIVND (reference sequence).

This clone appeared a single time. The chain is built from TRBV7-8 and TRBJ2-7; D is perhaps TRBD1 (6 bases). The CDR3 consists of 14 residues. The V end lost 5 bases, the J end lost 3 bases, and 14 bases lay between the germline ends. Per the germline V gene, CDR1 is SGHVS and CDR2 is FQNEAQ. The CDR3 DNA sequence: TGTGCCAGCAGCGTCCGGGACATCTTCTACGAGCAGTACTTC. Translating gives CASSVRDIFYEQYF.

The genes are TRBV5-1 and TRBJ1-1, with 7 bases fitting TRBD1. With V trimmed by 1 base and J by 2 bases, 23 bases remained unmatched. The CDR3 totals 21 residues. Germline CDR1 and CDR2: SGHRS and YFSETQ. The CDR3 is CASSLYQGDGKLGRVNTEAFF. The CDR3 DNA sequence: TGCGCCAGCAGCTTGTATCAGGGGGACGGAAAACTAGGACGGGTAAACACTGAAGCTTTCTTT.